This passage covers 10 T cell receptor beta chains from one sample sequenced in a study of lymphopenia after photon versus proton radiotherapy. Data came from immunoSEQ multiplex PCR; TCRdb stores just in-frame clones and leaves some out. The data contain around 20,000 clones, 80% to 95% of them singletons. The material was peripheral blood, obtained from a patient treated with proton-based radiotherapy. These receptors came from a woman aged 70-85 years with pancreatic cancer. Some clones in this sample may be carry-over from other donors' samples.

The chain links TRBV6-5 to TRBJ1-2, with D maybe TRBD1 (5 bases). The ends were cut back, 0 bases at V and 8 bases at J, with 10 bases in the middle. The CDR3 has 13 amino acids. In germline, CDR1 is MNHEY, CDR2 SVGAGI. CDR3 in DNA: TGTGCCAGCAGTTACTCCCGAACAGGAGGCTACACCTTC. It encodes CASSYSRTGGYTF.

The genes are TRBV27 and TRBJ2-7; no reliable D call. Trimming removed 7 bases at V and 0 bases at J, with 10 bases between. Germline V gives CDR1 MNHEY, CDR2 SMNVEV (reference sequence). The CDR3 is 13 amino acids. CDR3 sequence reads: CASTAPSSYEQYF. The CDR3 coding sequence is TGTGCCAGCACCGCACCGAGCTCCTACGAGCAGTACTTC.

V is TRBV2 and J is TRBJ2-1; TRBD2 aligns across 12 bases. From germline, CDR1 is SNHLY and CDR2 FYNNEI. V gave up 8 bases and J gave up 4 bases; unmatched junction bases: 3. The CDR3 consists of 14 residues. CDR3 DNA: TGTGCCAGCGGAGGACTAGCGGGGTACAATGAGCAGTTCTTC. This gives the protein CASGGLAGYNEQFF.

The chain is built from TRBV19 and TRBJ1-4; maybe TRBD1 (6 bases). Trimming took off 7 bases at V and 3 bases at J, with 9 bases between the two ends. This CDR3 is built from 13 residues. Per germline, CDR1 LNHDA and CDR2 SQIVND (reference sequence). The CDR3 bases are TGTGCCAGTACCCGGACAGCTAATGAAAAACTGTTTTTT. Its protein is CASTRTANEKLFF. The full variable domain, completed using reference TRBV19 and TRBJ1-4, is DGGITQSPKYLFRKEGQNVTLSCEQNLNHDAMYWYRQDPGQGLRLIYYSQIVNDFQKGDIAEGYSVSREKKESFPLTVTSAQKNPTAFYLCASTRTANEKLFFGSGTQLSVL.

This rearrangement joins TRBV9 to TRBJ2-7; 8 bases agree with TRBD2. In germline, CDR1 is SGDLS, CDR2 YYNGEE. The CDR3 has 14 amino acids. The ends lost 5 bases at V and 0 bases at J; junction bases unmatched: 4. CDR3 in DNA: TGTGCCAGCAGTCGAGGGACTAGCTCCTACGAGCAGTACTTC. Residues: CASSRGTSSYEQYF.

The V gene is TRBV7-2, the J gene TRBJ1-6, with D uncertain. The germline V and J ends were trimmed by 5 bases and 6 bases, with 11 bases remaining between them. Germline V CDR1 and CDR2: SGHTA, FQGNSA. The CDR3 consists of 14 residues. CDR3 nucleotide sequence: TGTGCCAGCAGCCAACAGTTAAGTAATTCACCCCTCCACTTT. Translating it yields CASSQQLSNSPLHF.

The V call is TRBV7-2, the J call TRBJ1-2; a weak D match, TRBD1 (5 bases). Trimming shortened V by 1 base and J by 0 bases, and 21 bases separated the two germline ends. CDR3 length: 19 residues. Germline CDR1 is SGHTA and CDR2 is FQGNSA. In DNA form, the CDR3 reads TGTGCCAGCAGCTTAGTTCTATCGGGGCGGCAGCTTTCTAACTATGGCTACACCTTC. Amino acids: CASSLVLSGRQLSNYGYTF.

In this sample, this clone turned up a few times. The V call is TRBV19, the J call TRBJ2-1; D gene ambiguous. Germline CDR1 reads LNHDA; CDR2 reads SQIVND (reference sequence). CDR3 length: 16 residues. V was trimmed by 5 bases and J by 1 base, leaving 15 bases between them. The CDR3 coding sequence is TGTGCCAGTAGTCCAAGGCACCTAGAGTCCTACAATGAGCAGTTCTTC. This codes for CASSPRHLESYNEQFF. Full variable domain (outside the CDR3, taken from reference TRBV19 and TRBJ2-1): DGGITQSPKYLFRKEGQNVTLSCEQNLNHDAMYWYRQDPGQGLRLIYYSQIVNDFQKGDIAEGYSVSREKKESFPLTVTSAQKNPTAFYLCASSPRHLESYNEQFFGPGTRLTVL.

The chain employs TRBV7-2 and TRBJ2-3; D unclear. The CDR3 length is 13 residues. V dropped 1 base and J dropped 1 base, with 3 bases sitting between them. Germline V lookup: CDR1 SGHTA, CDR2 FQGNSA. CDR3 protein: CASSLGGTDTQYF. The CDR3 DNA reads as TGTGCCAGCAGCTTAGGGGGCACAGATACGCAGTATTTT.

The chain links TRBV10-3 to TRBJ2-5; D might be TRBD1 (5 bases). Trimming took 6 bases from V and 0 from J, leaving 11 bases between them. Germline CDR1 reads ENHRY; CDR2 reads SYGVKD. The CDR3 sequence is 14 residues long. This CDR3 is CAIREDINQETQYF. CDR3 DNA sequence: TGTGCCATCAGAGAGGACATAAACCAAGAGACCCAGTACTTC.